These 17 T cell receptor beta chains were all obtained from the same sample, sequenced in a study of T-cell memory formation after mild COVID-19. TCRdb independently ran MiXCR on the 5' RACE reads; one entry per CDR3 protein. The table lists around 200,000 distinct CDR3 sequences, less than 20% of them singletons, with under 4.5% in the top ten. Material for sequencing was PBMCs or a T cell subset sorted from them (not recorded which). The receptor source for this set is a man between 18 and 35 years old who had mild COVID-19 (a few samples of this study predate the infection). Cell type and time point are not known.

This clonotype came up a few times. The V gene is TRBV5-1, the J gene TRBJ2-6; D gene ambiguous. The V end was cut by 0 bases, the J end by 2 bases, with 9 bases between. Germline values: CDR1 SGHRS, CDR2 YFSETQ. This CDR3 is built from 16 residues. The CDR3 reads CASSLEALTGANVLTF. Here the CDR3 DNA reads TGCGCCAGCAGCTTGGAGGCGTTGACTGGGGCCAACGTCCTGACTTTC.

This clonotype turned up a few times. The CDR3 is CASSPLVPISGNTIYF. The DNA of the CDR3 is TGTGCCAGCAGCCCACTCGTCCCAATCTCTGGAAACACCATATATTTT. The chain has TRBV7-6 and TRBJ1-3; no reliable D call. Germline V gives CDR1 SGHVS, CDR2 FNYEAQ. This CDR3 comprises 16 residues. V was trimmed by 5 bases and J by 0 bases, leaving 14 bases between them.

This sequence joins TRBV6-2 or TRBV6-3 and TRBJ1-2; 8 nucleotides line up with TRBD1. There are 16 residues in the CDR3. Per germline, CDR1 MNHEY and CDR2 SVGEGT. V lost 6 bases, J lost 4 bases, and 13 bases stayed unmatched. CDR3 in amino acids: CASRSGQGRKGYGYTF. Written as DNA, the CDR3 is TGTGCCAGCAGATCCGGACAGGGTCGGAAGGGCTATGGCTACACCTTC.

The sample holds a few counts of this clonotype. J is TRBJ2-7 and V is TRBV14; D unresolved. CDR1 is SGHDN, CDR2 FVKESK, per germline. With 3 bases removed from V and 4 bases from J, the gap between germline ends came to 19 bases. The length of the CDR3 is 16 residues. In DNA form, the CDR3 reads TGTGCCAGCAGCCACGGAAAGCCTTCAGCAGGTTACGAGCAGTACTTC. Its protein product is CASSHGKPSAGYEQYF.

The chain couples TRBV20-1 to TRBJ1-6; no clear D gene. V was trimmed by 5 bases and J by 7 bases, leaving 6 bases between them. There are 11 residues in the CDR3. Germline values: CDR1 DFQATT, CDR2 SNEGSKA (reference sequence). The CDR3 nucleotides are TGCAGTGCTTTCAGGAATTCACCCCTCCACTTT. It specifies CSAFRNSPLHF.

The V gene is TRBV20-1, the J gene TRBJ2-3; 10 bases line up with TRBD2. From germline, CDR1 is DFQATT and CDR2 SNEGSKA (reference sequence). The CDR3 length is 13 residues. J lost 7 bases, V lost 4 bases, and 5 bases had no gene match. The CDR3 is CSATTGLAYTQYF. The DNA for the CDR3 is TGCAGTGCTACCACGGGACTAGCGTATACGCAGTATTTT.

This rearrangement joins TRBV5-1 to TRBJ2-5; TRBD2 matches at 9 bases. In germline, CDR1 is SGHRS, CDR2 YFSETQ. The length of the CDR3 is 15 residues. With V trimmed by 4 bases and J by 8 bases, 12 bases remained unmatched. The CDR3 protein is CASSGAGGPQGTQYF. The CDR3 DNA is TGCGCCAGCAGCGGAGCGGGGGGCCCACAAGGTACCCAGTACTTC.

This clonotype was found many times. This sequence joins TRBV4-1 and TRBJ1-5; no clear D gene. The germline V and J ends were trimmed by 4 bases and 6 bases, with 13 bases remaining between them. Germline CDR1 MGHRA, CDR2 YSYEKL. The CDR3 consists of 14 residues. The CDR3 nucleotides read TGCGCCAGCAGCCTCTGGGGAGGAGGTCAGCCCCAGCATTTT. It codes for CASSLWGGGQPQHF.

The sample holds a few counts of this clonotype. CDR3: CASSYAQTDTQYF. The CDR3 DNA is TGTGCCAGCAGTTACGCCCAGACAGATACGCAGTATTTT. The J gene is TRBJ2-3, the V gene TRBV6-2 or TRBV6-3; unclear D gene. The CDR3 spans 13 residues. V dropped 2 bases and J dropped 3 bases, with 6 bases sitting between them. Germline-derived CDR1 and CDR2 are MNHEY and SVGEGT.

The rearrangement joins TRBV5-1 to TRBJ1-1; D gene unclear. Germline lookup yields CDR1 SGHRS and CDR2 YFSETQ. This CDR3 has 14 amino acids. V was clipped by 1 base and J by 5 bases, with 12 bases between them. The CDR3 loop reads CASSLRQRETEAFF. The CDR3 nucleotides read TGCGCCAGCAGCTTGCGGCAGAGGGAGACTGAAGCTTTCTTT.

The chain links TRBV5-1 to TRBJ2-5; 9 bases are a match to TRBD2. From germline, CDR1 is SGHRS and CDR2 YFSETQ. V dropped 3 bases and J dropped 6; count of bases not matched to a gene: 9. CDR3 length: 15 residues. The CDR3 loop reads CASSSSSGGLKTQYF. DNA for the CDR3: TGCGCCAGCAGCTCCTCAAGCGGGGGGCTTAAGACCCAGTACTTC.

This clonotype was detected ten times or more. The chain uses TRBV5-5 and TRBJ2-3; D is possibly TRBD1 (5 bases). Trimming left V 3 bases short and J 6 bases short, with 11 bases between. Germline assignment: CDR1 SGHKS and CDR2 YYEKEE (reference sequence). The CDR3 is 13 residues long. The CDR3 bases are TGTGCCAGCAGCTCTAAGGACAAGGATACGCAGTATTTT. It yields the protein CASSSKDKDTQYF.

The V gene is TRBV28, the J gene TRBJ2-2; unclear D gene. The germline V gene has CDR1 MDHEN and CDR2 SYDVKM. Trimming stripped 7 bases from V and 4 bases from J, with 13 bases between. This CDR3 contains 14 residues. The CDR3 spells CASMGSLLTGELFF. In DNA form, the CDR3 reads TGTGCCAGCATGGGCAGCCTGCTCACCGGGGAGCTGTTTTTT.

The CDR3 is CASSKVNSYEQYF. The CDR3 coding sequence is TGTGCCAGCAGCAAAGTCAACTCCTACGAGCAGTACTTC. The J gene is TRBJ2-7, the V gene TRBV21-1. TRBV21-1 is annotated as a pseudogene. The CDR3 is 13 residues long.

This clonotype has more than one count but fewer than ten. This chain links TRBV24-1 with TRBJ2-2; 9 bases map to TRBD1. The CDR3 contains 17 residues. V shed 4 bases, J shed 4 bases, and the junction held 9 bases outside the gene matches. The germline CDR1 and CDR2 sequences are KGHDR and SFDVKD. CDR3 in amino acids: CATSESGQGRPTGELFF. The CDR3, as DNA: TGTGCCACCAGTGAATCGGGACAGGGTCGTCCCACCGGGGAGCTGTTTTTT.

The chain is built from TRBV18 and TRBJ1-2, with 9 positions matching TRBD1. J gave up 8 bases and V 3 bases, and 7 bases lay outside the gene matches. The CDR3 length is 14 residues. Per germline, CDR1 KGHSH and CDR2 LQKENI. Here the CDR3 DNA reads TGTGCCAGCTCACCGACAGACAGGGGGGGCGGCTACACCTTC. Encoded protein: CASSPTDRGGGYTF.

This clonotype was observed many times. The chain combines TRBV6-2 or TRBV6-3 with TRBJ2-1; D is perhaps TRBD2 (6 bases). CDR3 length equals 11 residues. CDR1 MNHEY and CDR2 SVGEGT come from the germline V gene. Trimming shortened V by 7 bases and J by 10 bases, and 11 bases separated the two germline ends. The CDR3 spells CASNGGVEQFF. The CDR3 coding sequence is TGTGCCAGCAACGGGGGAGTCGAGCAGTTCTTC.